This T cell receptor (beta chain) was recovered during a study of regulatory T cells in long-lasting Graves disease. This clonotype was seen repeatedly, ten times or more. Its specificity is not known. The junction departs from the called germline gene at one end, perhaps through a read error. Time point given: newly diagnosed GD, antithyroid drugs for less than 3 months. From RNA extracted from PBMCs, the TCR library was made. The CDR3 is 17 amino acids. Germline V gene lookup returns CDR1 SGHRS and CDR2 YFSETQ. Study-level findings and limits: Persistent Graves' patients showed less TCR diversity than newly diagnosed ones.

Arm-PCR of CDR3 regions and iRepertoire HTBI primers were used to build TCR beta libraries. TCRdb passed the multiplex PCR reads through MiXCR, listing each CDR3 protein once. The table records 400,000 to 550,000 distinct CDR3 sequences, about a sixth of them present only once. The same data also went into a second study, on T cells in Graves' hyperthyroidism and ophthalmopathy.

This receptor was taken from a woman aged 25-40 years with Graves disease. This material consisted of peripheral blood mononuclear cells (PBMCs), taken at new diagnosis, from a patient treated with antithyroid drugs. The V and J genes are TRBV5-1 and TRBJ1-1; D unresolved. Here the CDR3 reads CASSLTGLLTVNTEAFF. Written as DNA, the CDR3 is TGTGCCAGCAGCTTGACTGGGCTTTTGACGGTGAACACTGAAGCTTTCTTT. Together with reference TRBV5-1 and TRBJ1-1, the CDR3 gives the full variable domain: KAGVTQTPRYLIKTRGQQVTLSCSPISGHRSVSWYQQTPGQGLQFLFEYFSETQRNKGNFPGRFSGRQFSNSRSEMNVSTLELGDSALYLCASSLTGLLTVNTEAFFGQGTRLTVV.